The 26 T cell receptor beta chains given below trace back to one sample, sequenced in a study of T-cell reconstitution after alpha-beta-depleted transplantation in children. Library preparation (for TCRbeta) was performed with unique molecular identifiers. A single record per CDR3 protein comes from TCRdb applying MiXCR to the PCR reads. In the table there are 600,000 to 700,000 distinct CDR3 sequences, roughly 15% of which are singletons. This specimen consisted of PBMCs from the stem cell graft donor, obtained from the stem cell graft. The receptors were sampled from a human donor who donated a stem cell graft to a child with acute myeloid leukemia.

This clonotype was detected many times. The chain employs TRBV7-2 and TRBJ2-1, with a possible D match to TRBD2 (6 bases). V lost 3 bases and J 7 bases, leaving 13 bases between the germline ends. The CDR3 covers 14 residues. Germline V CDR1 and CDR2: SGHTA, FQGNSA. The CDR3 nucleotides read TGTGCCAGCAGCTTCGGCGGGGTCTGGAATGAGCAGTTCTTC. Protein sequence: CASSFGGVWNEQFF.

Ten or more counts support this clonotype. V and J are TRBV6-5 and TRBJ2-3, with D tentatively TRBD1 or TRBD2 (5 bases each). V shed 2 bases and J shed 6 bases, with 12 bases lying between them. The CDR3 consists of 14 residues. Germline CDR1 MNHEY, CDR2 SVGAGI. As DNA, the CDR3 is TGTGCCAGCAGTTACACCCTCGGGGCTGATACGCAGTATTTT. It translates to CASSYTLGADTQYF.

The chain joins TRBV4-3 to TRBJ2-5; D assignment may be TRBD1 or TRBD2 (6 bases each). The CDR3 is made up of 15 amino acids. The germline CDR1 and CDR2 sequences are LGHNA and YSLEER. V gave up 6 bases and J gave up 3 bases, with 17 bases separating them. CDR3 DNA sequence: TGCGCCAGCAGTTCCTCGGGGGCCGCGGAAGAGACCCAGTACTTC. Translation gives CASSSSGAAEETQYF.

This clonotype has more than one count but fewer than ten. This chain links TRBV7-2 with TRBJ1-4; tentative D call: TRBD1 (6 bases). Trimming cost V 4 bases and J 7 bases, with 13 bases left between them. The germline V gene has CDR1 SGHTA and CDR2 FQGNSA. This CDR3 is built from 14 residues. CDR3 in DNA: TGTGCCAGCAGCTCACAAGGGGGAAGTGAAAAACTGTTTTTT. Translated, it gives CASSSQGGSEKLFF. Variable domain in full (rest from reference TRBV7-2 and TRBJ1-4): GAGVSQSPSNKVTEKGKDVELRCDPISGHTALYWYRQSLGQGLEFLIYFQGNSAPDKSGLPSDRFSAERTGGSVSTLTIQRTQQEDSAVYLCASSSQGGSEKLFFGSGTQLSVL.

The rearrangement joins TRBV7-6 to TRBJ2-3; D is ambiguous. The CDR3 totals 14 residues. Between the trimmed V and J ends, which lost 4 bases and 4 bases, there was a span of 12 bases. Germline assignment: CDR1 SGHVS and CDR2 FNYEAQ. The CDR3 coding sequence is TGTGCCAGCAGCTCCAGGCCCGGAGCAGATACGCAGTATTTT. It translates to CASSSRPGADTQYF. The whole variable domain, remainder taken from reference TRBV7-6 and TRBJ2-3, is GAGVSQSPRYKVTKRGQDVALRCDPISGHVSLYWYRQALGQGPEFLTYFNYEAQQDKSGLPNDRFSAERPEGSISTLTIQRTEQRDSAMYRCASSSRPGADTQYFGPGTRLTVL.

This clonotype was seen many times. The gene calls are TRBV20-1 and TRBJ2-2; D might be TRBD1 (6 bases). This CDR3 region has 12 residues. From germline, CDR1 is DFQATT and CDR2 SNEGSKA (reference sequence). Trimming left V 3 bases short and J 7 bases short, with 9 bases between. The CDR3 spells CSARDSGGELFF. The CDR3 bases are TGCAGTGCTAGGGACAGCGGCGGGGAGCTGTTTTTT.

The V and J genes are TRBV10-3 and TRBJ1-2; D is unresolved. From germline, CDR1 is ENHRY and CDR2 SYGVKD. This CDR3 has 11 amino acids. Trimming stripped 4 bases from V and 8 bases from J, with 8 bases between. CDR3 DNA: TGTGCCATCAGTGGAGGGAGCGGCTACACCTTC. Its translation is CAISGGSGYTF.

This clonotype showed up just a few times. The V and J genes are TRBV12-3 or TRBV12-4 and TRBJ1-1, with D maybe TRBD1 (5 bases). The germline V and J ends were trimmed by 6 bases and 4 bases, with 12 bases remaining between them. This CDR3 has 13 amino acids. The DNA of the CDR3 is TGTGCCAGCAGCGACGGGGCGGCCACTGAAGCTTTCTTT. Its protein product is CASSDGAATEAFF.

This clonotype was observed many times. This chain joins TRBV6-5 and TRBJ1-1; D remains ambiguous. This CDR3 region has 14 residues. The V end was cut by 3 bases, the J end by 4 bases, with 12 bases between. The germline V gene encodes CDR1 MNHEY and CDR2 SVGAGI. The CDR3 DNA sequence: TGTGCCAGCAGTTATTCCGTTCCCATCACTGAAGCTTTCTTT. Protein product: CASSYSVPITEAFF.

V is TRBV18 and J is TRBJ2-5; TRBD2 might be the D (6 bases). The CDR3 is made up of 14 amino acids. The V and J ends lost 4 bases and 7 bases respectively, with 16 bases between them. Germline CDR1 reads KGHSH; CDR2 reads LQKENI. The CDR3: CASSLLAERGTQYF. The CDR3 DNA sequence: TGTGCCAGCTCACTATTAGCGGAGAGGGGGACCCAGTACTTC.

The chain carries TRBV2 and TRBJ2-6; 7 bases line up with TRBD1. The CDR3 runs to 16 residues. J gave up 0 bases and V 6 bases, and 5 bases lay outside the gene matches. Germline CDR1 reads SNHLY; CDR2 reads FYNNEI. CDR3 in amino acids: CASRQGISSGANVLTF. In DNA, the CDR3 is TGTGCCAGCAGACAGGGGATAAGCTCTGGGGCCAACGTCCTGACTTTC.

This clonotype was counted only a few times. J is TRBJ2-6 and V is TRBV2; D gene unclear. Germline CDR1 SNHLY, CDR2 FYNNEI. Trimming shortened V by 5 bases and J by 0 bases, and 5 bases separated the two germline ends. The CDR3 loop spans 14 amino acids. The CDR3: CASSPNSGANVLTF. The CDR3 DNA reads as TGTGCCAGCAGTCCCAACTCTGGGGCCAACGTCCTGACTTTC.

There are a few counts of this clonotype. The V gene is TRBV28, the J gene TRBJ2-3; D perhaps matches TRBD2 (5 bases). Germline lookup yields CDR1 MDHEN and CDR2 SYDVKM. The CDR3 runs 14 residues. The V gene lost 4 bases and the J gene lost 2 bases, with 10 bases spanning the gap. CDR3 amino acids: CASSSMDFTDTQYF. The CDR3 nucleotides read TGTGCCAGCAGTTCCATGGACTTCACAGATACGCAGTATTTT. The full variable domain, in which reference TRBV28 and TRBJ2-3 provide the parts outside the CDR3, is DVKVTQSSRYLVKRTGEKVFLECVQDMDHENMFWYRQDPGLGLRLIYFSYDVKMKEKGDIPEGYSVSREKKERFSLILESASTNQTSMYLCASSSMDFTDTQYFGPGTRLTVL.

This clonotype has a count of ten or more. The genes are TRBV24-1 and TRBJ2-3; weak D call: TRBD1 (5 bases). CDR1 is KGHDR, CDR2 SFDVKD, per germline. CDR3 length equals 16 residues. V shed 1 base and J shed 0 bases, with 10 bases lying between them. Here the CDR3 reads CATSDLGAGSTDTQYF. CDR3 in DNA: TGTGCCACCAGTGATTTAGGGGCAGGGAGCACAGATACGCAGTATTTT.

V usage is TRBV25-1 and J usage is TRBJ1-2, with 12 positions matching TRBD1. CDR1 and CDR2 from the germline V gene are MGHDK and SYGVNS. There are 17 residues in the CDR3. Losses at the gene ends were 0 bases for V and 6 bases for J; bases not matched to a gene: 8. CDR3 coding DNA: TGTGCCAGCAGTGAATATTTTCCGGGGACAGGGGGCGATGGCTACACCTTC. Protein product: CASSEYFPGTGGDGYTF.

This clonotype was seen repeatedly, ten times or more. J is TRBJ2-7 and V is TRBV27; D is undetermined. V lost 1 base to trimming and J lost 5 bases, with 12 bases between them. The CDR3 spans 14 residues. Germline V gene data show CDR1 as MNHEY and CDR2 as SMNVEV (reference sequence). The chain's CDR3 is CASSLYGQVHEQYF. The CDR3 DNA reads TGTGCCAGCAGTTTATATGGGCAGGTACACGAGCAGTACTTC.

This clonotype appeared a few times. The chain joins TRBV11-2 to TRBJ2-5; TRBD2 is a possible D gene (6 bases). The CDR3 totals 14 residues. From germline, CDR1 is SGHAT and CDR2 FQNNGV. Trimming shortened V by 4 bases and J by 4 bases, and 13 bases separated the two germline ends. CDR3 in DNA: TGTGCCAGCAGCTCCGGACACGGGAGAGAGACCCAGTACTTC. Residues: CASSSGHGRETQYF. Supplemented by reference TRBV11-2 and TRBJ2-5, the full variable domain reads EAGVAQSPRYKIIEKRQSVAFWCNPISGHATLYWYQQILGQGPKLLIQFQNNGVVDDSQLPKDRFSAERLKGVDSTLKIQPAKLEDSAVYLCASSSGHGRETQYFGPGTRLLVL.

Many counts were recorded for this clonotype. In DNA, the CDR3 is TGCAGTGCTGACAGGGCATACTATGGCTACACCTTC. It yields the protein CSADRAYYGYTF. This sequence joins TRBV20-1 and TRBJ1-2, with TRBD1 matching 7 bases. Germline values: CDR1 DFQATT, CDR2 SNEGSKA (reference sequence). CDR3 length: 12 amino acids. V was clipped by 5 bases and J by 3 bases; unmatched bases: 3.

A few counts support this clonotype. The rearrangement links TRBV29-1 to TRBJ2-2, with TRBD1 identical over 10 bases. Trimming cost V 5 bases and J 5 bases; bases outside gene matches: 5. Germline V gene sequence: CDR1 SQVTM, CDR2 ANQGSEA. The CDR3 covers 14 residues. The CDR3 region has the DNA TGCAGCGTTTATCCGGGACAGGGGACCGGGGAGCTGTTTTTT. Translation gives CSVYPGQGTGELFF.

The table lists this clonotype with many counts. CDR3 protein: CSVVGGGPYNEQFF. The CDR3, as DNA: TGCAGCGTTGTAGGAGGGGGCCCCTACAATGAGCAGTTCTTC. The chain links TRBV29-1 to TRBJ2-1, with D maybe TRBD1 (7 bases). There are 14 residues in the CDR3. Germline CDR1 SQVTM, CDR2 ANQGSEA. Trimming removed 4 bases from V and 2 bases from J, with 12 bases in between.

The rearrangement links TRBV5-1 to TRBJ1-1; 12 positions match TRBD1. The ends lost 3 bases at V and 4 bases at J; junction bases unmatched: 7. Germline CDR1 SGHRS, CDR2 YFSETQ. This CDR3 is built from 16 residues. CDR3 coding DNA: TGCGCCAGCAGCTCTGGGGGGACAGGGGGCCGCACTGAAGCTTTCTTT. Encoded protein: CASSSGGTGGRTEAFF. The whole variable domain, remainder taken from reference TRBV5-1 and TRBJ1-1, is KAGVTQTPRYLIKTRGQQVTLSCSPISGHRSVSWYQQTPGQGLQFLFEYFSETQRNKGNFPGRFSGRQFSNSRSEMNVSTLELGDSALYLCASSSGGTGGRTEAFFGQGTRLTVV.

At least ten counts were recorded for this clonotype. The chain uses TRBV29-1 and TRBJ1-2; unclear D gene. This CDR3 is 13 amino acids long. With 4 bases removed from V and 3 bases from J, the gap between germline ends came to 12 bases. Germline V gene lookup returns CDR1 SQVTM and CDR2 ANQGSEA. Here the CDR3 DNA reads TGCAGCGTTGGTCCCACCGCAGACTATGGCTACACCTTC. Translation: CSVGPTADYGYTF. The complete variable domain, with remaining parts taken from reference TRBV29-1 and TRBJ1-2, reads SAVISQKPSRDICQRGTSLTIQCQVDSQVTMMFWYRQQPGQSLTLIATANQGSEATYESGFVIDKFPISRPNLTFSTLTVSNMSPEDSSIYLCSVGPTADYGYTFGSGTRLTVV.

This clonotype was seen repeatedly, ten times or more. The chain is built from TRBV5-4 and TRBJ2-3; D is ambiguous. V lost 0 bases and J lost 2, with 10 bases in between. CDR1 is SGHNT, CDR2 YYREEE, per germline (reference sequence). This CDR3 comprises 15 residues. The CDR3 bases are TGTGCCAGCAGCTTGGATAGTGGCTTCACAGATACGCAGTATTTT. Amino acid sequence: CASSLDSGFTDTQYF.

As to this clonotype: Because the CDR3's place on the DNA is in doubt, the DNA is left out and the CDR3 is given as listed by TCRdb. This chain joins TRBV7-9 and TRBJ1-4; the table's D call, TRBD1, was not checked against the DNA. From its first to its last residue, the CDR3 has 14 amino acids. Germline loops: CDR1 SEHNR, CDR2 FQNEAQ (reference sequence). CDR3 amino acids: CASSSTVLREKLFF.

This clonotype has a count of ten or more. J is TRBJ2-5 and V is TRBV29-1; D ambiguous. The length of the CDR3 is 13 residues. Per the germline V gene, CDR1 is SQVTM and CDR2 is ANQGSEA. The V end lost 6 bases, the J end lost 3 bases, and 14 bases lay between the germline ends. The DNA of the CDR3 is TGCAGCGTAGATACGAGGACGGAAGAGACCCAGTACTTC. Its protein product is CSVDTRTEETQYF.

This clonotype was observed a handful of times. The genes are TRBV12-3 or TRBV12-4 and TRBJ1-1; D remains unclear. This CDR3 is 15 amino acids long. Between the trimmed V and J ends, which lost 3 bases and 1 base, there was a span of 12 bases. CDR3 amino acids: CASSFQSSWNTEAFF. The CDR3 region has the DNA TGTGCCAGCAGTTTTCAATCTTCCTGGAACACTGAAGCTTTCTTT.